A selection of T cell receptor beta chains follows, all from one sample in a study of OX40 agonist ivuxolimab in advanced cancers. Data came from immunoSEQ multiplex PCR; TCRdb stores just in-frame clones and leaves some out. The table shows around 65,000 clones, with roughly 90% occurring only once. This material consisted of CD4+ or CD8+ T cells sorted from blood, taken in a trial of the OX40 agonist ivuxolimab. The receptors were sampled from an adult with an advanced solid tumor such as melanoma, head and neck, liver or kidney cancer. Each CDR3 is given with its conserved first and last residue. The order of the fields is J gene, D gene, CDR3 length, clone size, V gene, CDR3 DNA, CDR3 protein. D genes are given only for firm matches. Rows give clone size only sometimes, using once, few, many, or a class for an expanded clone.

j_call: TRBJ1-1
d_call: TRBD1
cdr3_length: 14
clone_size: -
v_call: TRBV19
cdr3_nt: TGTGCCAGTAGTGCGGGACAGCTCGGAAAATTGGCTTTCTTT
cdr3_aa: CASSAGQLGKLAFF

j_call: TRBJ1-2
d_call: TRBD1
cdr3_length: 12
clone_size: -
v_call: TRBV6-5
cdr3_nt: TGTGCCAGCAGCCGGACAGGCTATGGCTACACCTTC
cdr3_aa: CASSRTGYGYTF

j_call: TRBJ2-7
d_call: TRBD2
cdr3_length: 15
clone_size: -
v_call: TRBV5-1
cdr3_nt: TGCGCCAGCAGCCTACTAGCGGGGGGGCCCTACGAGCAGTACTTC
cdr3_aa: CASSLLAGGPYEQYF

j_call: TRBJ2-7
d_call: -
cdr3_length: 16
clone_size: -
v_call: TRBV7-9
cdr3_nt: TGTGCCAGCAGCTTAGCAACAGAGGGGTTTGGTTACGAGCAGTACTTC
cdr3_aa: CASSLATEGFGYEQYF

j_call: TRBJ2-7
d_call: TRBD2
cdr3_length: 17
clone_size: -
v_call: TRBV7-2
cdr3_nt: TGTGCCAGCAGCCGGACTAGCGGGGGGGCCCTCTCCTACGAGCAGTACTTC
cdr3_aa: CASSRTSGGALSYEQYF

j_call: TRBJ1-2
d_call: -
cdr3_length: 15
clone_size: once
v_call: TRBV30
cdr3_nt: TGTGCCTGGAGTATCAAGGGGCAGCTTTACTATGGCTACACCTTC
cdr3_aa: CAWSIKGQLYYGYTF

j_call: TRBJ1-1
d_call: -
cdr3_length: 15
clone_size: -
v_call: TRBV18
cdr3_nt: TGTGCCAGCTCACCTAGTTGGGGGGCGGACACTGAAGCTTTCTTT
cdr3_aa: CASSPSWGADTEAFF

j_call: TRBJ2-7
d_call: TRBD1
cdr3_length: 14
clone_size: -
v_call: TRBV5-5
cdr3_nt: TGTGCCAGCAGCACGGGACAGGGTGTCCACGAGCAGTACTTC
cdr3_aa: CASSTGQGVHEQYF

j_call: TRBJ1-2
d_call: TRBD1
cdr3_length: 14
clone_size: -
v_call: TRBV16
cdr3_nt: TGTGCCAGCAGCCAATCTGCCGGGACAGGGAGCTACACCTTC
cdr3_aa: CASSQSAGTGSYTF

j_call: TRBJ2-7
d_call: TRBD1
cdr3_length: 13
clone_size: -
v_call: TRBV6-5
cdr3_nt: TGTGCCAGCAACCGACAGGGGGGGTACGAGCAGTACTTC
cdr3_aa: CASNRQGGYEQYF

j_call: TRBJ2-5
d_call: -
cdr3_length: 14
clone_size: -
v_call: TRBV7-6
cdr3_nt: TGTGCCAGCAGCTCGTCCCCGACGGGGGAGACCCAGTACTTC
cdr3_aa: CASSSSPTGETQYF

j_call: TRBJ2-6
d_call: -
cdr3_length: 18
clone_size: once
v_call: TRBV2
cdr3_nt: TGTGCCAGCAGTGAAGCGCGTGGTAGAGGGCCGGGGGCCAACGTCCTGACTTTC
cdr3_aa: CASSEARGRGPGANVLTF

j_call: TRBJ2-1
d_call: -
cdr3_length: 12
clone_size: -
v_call: TRBV6-1
cdr3_nt: TGTGCCAGCAGTGGGGGGCACCATGAGCAGTTCTTC
cdr3_aa: CASSGGHHEQFF

j_call: TRBJ2-3
d_call: TRBD2
cdr3_length: 17
clone_size: -
v_call: TRBV11-2
cdr3_nt: TGTGCCAGCAGCCCCCGTTTAGTAGCGGGAGTGAAAGATACGCAGTATTTT
cdr3_aa: CASSPRLVAGVKDTQYF

j_call: TRBJ2-2
d_call: -
cdr3_length: 13
clone_size: -
v_call: TRBV9
cdr3_nt: TGTGCCAGCAGCGTAAATAGCCCCGGGGAGCTGTTTTTT
cdr3_aa: CASSVNSPGELFF

j_call: TRBJ2-7
d_call: -
cdr3_length: 15
clone_size: -
v_call: TRBV7-9
cdr3_nt: TGTGCCAGCAGCCGCCGACGGCTTGAGTCCTACGAGCAGTACTTC
cdr3_aa: CASSRRRLESYEQYF

j_call: TRBJ2-7
d_call: -
cdr3_length: 15
clone_size: -
v_call: TRBV30
cdr3_nt: TGTGCCTGGATAAGGGCCGGGGACCAGTCCTACGAGCAGTACTTC
cdr3_aa: CAWIRAGDQSYEQYF

j_call: TRBJ2-7
d_call: -
cdr3_length: 13
clone_size: -
v_call: TRBV29-1
cdr3_nt: TGCAGCGTTGTAAGTCCTTGGGGCTACGAGCAGTACTTC
cdr3_aa: CSVVSPWGYEQYF

j_call: TRBJ2-2
d_call: TRBD2
cdr3_length: 13
clone_size: -
v_call: TRBV11-3
cdr3_nt: TGTGCCAGCAGCTTGCGGGAGACCGGGGAGCTGTTTTTT
cdr3_aa: CASSLRETGELFF

j_call: TRBJ1-2
d_call: -
cdr3_length: 15
clone_size: -
v_call: TRBV6-5
cdr3_nt: TGTGCCAGCAGTTCTCCCGGGACGGCTAACTATGGCTACACCTTC
cdr3_aa: CASSSPGTANYGYTF

j_call: TRBJ2-1
d_call: -
cdr3_length: 13
clone_size: -
v_call: TRBV7-9
cdr3_nt: TGTGCCAGCAGCTTAGACAGGGACAATGAGCAGTTCTTC
cdr3_aa: CASSLDRDNEQFF

j_call: TRBJ2-3
d_call: -
cdr3_length: 11
clone_size: -
v_call: TRBV5-1
cdr3_nt: TGCGCCAGCAGCTACACAGATACGCAGTATTTT
cdr3_aa: CASSYTDTQYF

j_call: TRBJ2-1
d_call: TRBD2
cdr3_length: 19
clone_size: -
v_call: TRBV13
cdr3_nt: TGTGCCAGCAGCCCGTCAAGGGCGCAGCGGGAGGGCCTTGCAGATGAGCAGTTCTTC
cdr3_aa: CASSPSRAQREGLADEQFF

j_call: TRBJ1-2
d_call: -
cdr3_length: 15
clone_size: -
v_call: TRBV7-6
cdr3_nt: TGTGCCAGCAGCCCCCCGGTGGGGGGGGACGGCGGCTACACCTTC
cdr3_aa: CASSPPVGGDGGYTF

j_call: TRBJ1-5
d_call: -
cdr3_length: 13
clone_size: -
v_call: TRBV6-6
cdr3_nt: TGTGCCAGCAACGGACACGACAATCAGCCCCAGCATTTT
cdr3_aa: CASNGHDNQPQHF

j_call: TRBJ1-2
d_call: TRBD1
cdr3_length: 15
clone_size: -
v_call: TRBV5-5
cdr3_nt: TGTGCCAGCAGCTTGAGACCTATTATAGGACAGGGTTACACCTTC
cdr3_aa: CASSLRPIIGQGYTF

j_call: TRBJ2-3
d_call: -
cdr3_length: 16
clone_size: -
v_call: TRBV14
cdr3_nt: TGTGCCAGCAGCCATCCCGGACGGACAGCCACAGATACGCAGTATTTT
cdr3_aa: CASSHPGRTATDTQYF

j_call: TRBJ1-1
d_call: -
cdr3_length: 15
clone_size: -
v_call: TRBV7-2
cdr3_nt: TGTGCCAGCACCATCCCCGGACGGCTGAACACTGAAGCTTTCTTT
cdr3_aa: CASTIPGRLNTEAFF

j_call: TRBJ1-5
d_call: -
cdr3_length: 14
clone_size: -
v_call: TRBV6-6
cdr3_nt: TGTGCCAGCCTCCAGGCGGGGGGCAATCAGCCCCAGCATTTT
cdr3_aa: CASLQAGGNQPQHF

j_call: TRBJ2-5
d_call: -
cdr3_length: 17
clone_size: -
v_call: TRBV6-1
cdr3_nt: TGTGCCAGCAGTGAAGCAGGTCGGGCCTACTTAGAGGAGACCCAGTACTTC
cdr3_aa: CASSEAGRAYLEETQYF

j_call: TRBJ2-3
d_call: TRBD2
cdr3_length: 15
clone_size: -
v_call: TRBV6-1
cdr3_nt: TGTGCCAGCAGTCCTACGACTAGCGGGAGTGATACGCAGTATTTT
cdr3_aa: CASSPTTSGSDTQYF

j_call: TRBJ2-1
d_call: TRBD2
cdr3_length: 18
clone_size: -
v_call: TRBV4-1
cdr3_nt: TGCGCCAGCAGCCAAGGGGGTTGGGGACTAGCGGGGATATTTGAGCAGTTCTTC
cdr3_aa: CASSQGGWGLAGIFEQFF

j_call: TRBJ1-2
d_call: -
cdr3_length: 12
clone_size: -
v_call: TRBV4-3
cdr3_nt: TGCGCCAGCGGATACGTCAACTATGGCTACACCTTC
cdr3_aa: CASGYVNYGYTF

j_call: TRBJ1-4
d_call: TRBD1
cdr3_length: 12
clone_size: -
v_call: TRBV29-1
cdr3_nt: TGCAGCGTTGGACAGGGGAACGAAAAACTGTTTTTT
cdr3_aa: CSVGQGNEKLFF

j_call: TRBJ1-1
d_call: -
cdr3_length: 13
clone_size: -
v_call: TRBV9
cdr3_nt: TGTGCCAGCAGCGTGGGCCCGGTCACTGAAGCTTTCTTT
cdr3_aa: CASSVGPVTEAFF

j_call: TRBJ2-5
d_call: -
cdr3_length: 12
clone_size: -
v_call: TRBV18
cdr3_nt: TGTGCCAGCTCATCGTCCCGGGAGACCCAGTACTTC
cdr3_aa: CASSSSRETQYF

j_call: TRBJ2-1
d_call: TRBD2
cdr3_length: 18
clone_size: -
v_call: TRBV15
cdr3_nt: TGTGCCACCAGCAGAGGGGGGAGAGCGGGAGGGCCGAGCAATGAGCAGTTCTTC
cdr3_aa: CATSRGGRAGGPSNEQFF

j_call: TRBJ2-2
d_call: -
cdr3_length: 14
clone_size: -
v_call: TRBV19
cdr3_nt: TGTGCCAGTTTGGAGGGGGGTGGGACCGGGGAGCTGTTTTTT
cdr3_aa: CASLEGGGTGELFF

j_call: TRBJ1-5
d_call: TRBD1
cdr3_length: 17
clone_size: -
v_call: TRBV12-5
cdr3_nt: TGTGCTAGTGGTTTGTTCACGGACAGGAATAGCAATCAGCCCCAGCATTTT
cdr3_aa: CASGLFTDRNSNQPQHF

j_call: TRBJ2-5
d_call: -
cdr3_length: 11
clone_size: once
v_call: TRBV12-5
cdr3_nt: TGTGCTAGTGGTTTTTCAGAGACCCAGTACTTC
cdr3_aa: CASGFSETQYF

j_call: TRBJ1-1
d_call: -
cdr3_length: 15
clone_size: -
v_call: TRBV6-1
cdr3_nt: TGTGCCAGCAGTCGGGACCATGGAGTGAACACTGAAGCTTTCTTT
cdr3_aa: CASSRDHGVNTEAFF

j_call: TRBJ2-1
d_call: TRBD1
cdr3_length: 13
clone_size: -
v_call: TRBV25-1
cdr3_nt: TGTGCCACCGGACCGACAGGGATCAATGAGCAGTTCTTC
cdr3_aa: CATGPTGINEQFF

j_call: TRBJ2-5
d_call: TRBD1
cdr3_length: 14
clone_size: -
v_call: TRBV5-4
cdr3_nt: TGTGCCAGCAGCTTTACAGGGGACCAAGAGACCCAGTACTTC
cdr3_aa: CASSFTGDQETQYF

j_call: TRBJ2-7
d_call: -
cdr3_length: 14
clone_size: -
v_call: TRBV7-3
cdr3_nt: TGTGCCAGCAGGTACAGAGTTCACTCCTACGAGCAGTACTTC
cdr3_aa: CASRYRVHSYEQYF

j_call: TRBJ1-3
d_call: -
cdr3_length: 20
clone_size: -
v_call: TRBV5-1
cdr3_nt: TGCGCCAGCAGCTTTGGGTCTACGACGAGTACGGGGGGCTCTGGAAACACCATATATTTT
cdr3_aa: CASSFGSTTSTGGSGNTIYF

j_call: TRBJ2-7
d_call: TRBD2
cdr3_length: 14
clone_size: -
v_call: TRBV7-9
cdr3_nt: TGTGCCAGCAGCTTACGGGGGGGACCGGACGAGCAGTACTTC
cdr3_aa: CASSLRGGPDEQYF

j_call: TRBJ1-1
d_call: -
cdr3_length: 14
clone_size: -
v_call: TRBV11-2
cdr3_nt: TGTGCCAGCAGCTTAGAAGGCAGAAACACTGAAGCTTTCTTT
cdr3_aa: CASSLEGRNTEAFF

j_call: TRBJ2-7
d_call: -
cdr3_length: 16
clone_size: -
v_call: TRBV6-6
cdr3_nt: TGTGCCAGCAGTAACGACGGGCAGGGGCAATCCTACGAGCAGTACTTC
cdr3_aa: CASSNDGQGQSYEQYF

j_call: TRBJ2-3
d_call: -
cdr3_length: 14
clone_size: -
v_call: TRBV18
cdr3_nt: TGTGCCAGCTCACCGACGCAGGGGGGAGATACGCAGTATTTT
cdr3_aa: CASSPTQGGDTQYF

j_call: TRBJ2-2
d_call: TRBD2
cdr3_length: 17
clone_size: -
v_call: TRBV19
cdr3_nt: TGTGCCAGTAGTATAGCACTAGCGCTTCCGAACACCGGGGAGCTGTTTTTT
cdr3_aa: CASSIALALPNTGELFF

j_call: TRBJ2-4
d_call: -
cdr3_length: 13
clone_size: -
v_call: TRBV30
cdr3_nt: TGTGCCTGGAGTGTACGGTGGGACGACATTCAGTACTTC
cdr3_aa: CAWSVRWDDIQYF

j_call: TRBJ1-5
d_call: -
cdr3_length: 15
clone_size: -
v_call: TRBV18
cdr3_nt: TGTGCCAGCTCACCCGGGCAGACGATCAATCAGCCCCAGCATTTT
cdr3_aa: CASSPGQTINQPQHF

j_call: TRBJ2-7
d_call: -
cdr3_length: 11
clone_size: -
v_call: TRBV5-1
cdr3_nt: TGCGCCAGCAGAAGCTCCTACGAGCAGTACTTC
cdr3_aa: CASRSSYEQYF

j_call: TRBJ1-5
d_call: -
cdr3_length: 15
clone_size: -
v_call: TRBV5-6
cdr3_nt: TGTGCCAGCAGCTTAGGAAGGGACGCCCTCGGGCCCCAGCATTTT
cdr3_aa: CASSLGRDALGPQHF

j_call: TRBJ2-2
d_call: TRBD2
cdr3_length: 15
clone_size: -
v_call: TRBV7-2
cdr3_nt: TGTGCCAGCAGCCGTAGCGGGGGGGCCGCCGGGGAGCTGTTTTTT
cdr3_aa: CASSRSGGAAGELFF

j_call: TRBJ2-3
d_call: TRBD2
cdr3_length: 14
clone_size: once
v_call: TRBV19
cdr3_nt: TGTGCCAGTAGCCCCGGGACTAGCGGAGTTACGCAGTATTTT
cdr3_aa: CASSPGTSGVTQYF

j_call: TRBJ1-4
d_call: TRBD1
cdr3_length: 15
clone_size: -
v_call: TRBV2
cdr3_nt: TGTGCCAGCAGTGAAGTTAAGGGGGCTTGGGAAAAACTGTTTTTT
cdr3_aa: CASSEVKGAWEKLFF

j_call: TRBJ1-5
d_call: -
cdr3_length: 14
clone_size: -
v_call: TRBV19
cdr3_nt: TGTGCCAGTAGTACCAGTGGGGGAAATCAGCCCCAGCATTTT
cdr3_aa: CASSTSGGNQPQHF

j_call: TRBJ2-2
d_call: -
cdr3_length: 14
clone_size: -
v_call: TRBV30
cdr3_nt: TGTGCCTGGAGTCCAGGGGGGGCCACCGGGGAGCTGTTTTTT
cdr3_aa: CAWSPGGATGELFF

j_call: TRBJ1-1
d_call: -
cdr3_length: 15
clone_size: -
v_call: TRBV4-2
cdr3_nt: TGTGCCAGCAGCCAAGGCCAGAATCTGAACACTGAAGCTTTCTTT
cdr3_aa: CASSQGQNLNTEAFF